This T cell receptor beta chain was sequenced in a study of OX40 agonist ivuxolimab in advanced cancers. Background on the study: Ivuxolimab, an agonistic anti-OX40 (CD134) antibody, was given to patients. Patients with hepatocellular carcinoma, melanoma, renal cell or head and neck cancer made up the dose-escalation patients.

There are 13 residues in the CDR3. V was shortened by 4 bases and J by 4 bases, with 10 bases between the two germline ends. The germline V gene has CDR1 SNHLY and CDR2 FYNNEI. TCRdb's copy holds only in-frame clones and misses some; the assay was immunoSEQ multiplex PCR. Among about 46,000 clones listed, 88% were seen once. With autoimmune disease history or systemic immunosuppression, patients were excluded. J is TRBJ1-2 and V is TRBV2, with D unresolved. Sequences were derived from CD4+ or CD8+ T cells sorted from blood, sampled in a trial of the OX40 agonist ivuxolimab. The receptor's source is an adult with an advanced solid tumor such as melanoma, head and neck, liver or kidney cancer. The CDR3 here is CASSVAGVYGYTF. CDR3 DNA: TGTGCCAGCAGTGTGGCAGGAGTCTATGGCTACACCTTC. Variable domain in full (rest from reference TRBV2 and TRBJ1-2): EPEVTQTPSHQVTQMGQEVILRCVPISNHLYFYWYRQILGQKVEFLVSFYNNEISEKSEIFDDQFSVERPDGSNFTLKIRSTKLEDSAMYFCASSVAGVYGYTFGSGTRLTVV.